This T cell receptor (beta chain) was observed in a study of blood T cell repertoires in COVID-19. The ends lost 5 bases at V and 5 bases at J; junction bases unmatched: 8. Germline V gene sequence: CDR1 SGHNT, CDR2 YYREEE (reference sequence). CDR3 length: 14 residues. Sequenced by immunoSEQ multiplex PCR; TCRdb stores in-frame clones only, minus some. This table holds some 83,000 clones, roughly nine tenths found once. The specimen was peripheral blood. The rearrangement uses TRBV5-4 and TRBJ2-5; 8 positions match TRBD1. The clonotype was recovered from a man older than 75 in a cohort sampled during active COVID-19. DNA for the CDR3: TGTGCCAGCAGACCCGGACAGGGCACGGAGACCCAGTACTTC. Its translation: CASRPGQGTETQYF.